The present T cell receptor (beta chain) was sequenced within a study of CD8+CD57+ T cells in acquired aplastic anemia. CDR3 length: 16 amino acids. Trimming removed 5 bases at V and 5 bases at J, with 21 bases between. Germline lookup yields CDR1 MDHEN and CDR2 SYDVKM. Study results and caveats: Patients and controls shared 25 to 30 CD8+ CDR3 sequences, which appeared highly expressed in patients and within their immunodominant clones.

Sequenced patients had shown CD8+CD57+ cell expansion by flow cytometry. The blood sampling took place in patients who had so far received no therapy. The sample holds many counts of this clonotype. Its target is not known. Investigators profiled TCR beta VDJ and CDR3 from genomic DNA template. TCRdb analysed the reads with MiXCR anew, one entry per CDR3 protein. In the table there are some 170,000 distinct CDR3 sequences, 40% to 55% of which are singletons. The sequenced sample was sorted CD4+, CD8+, or CD8+CD57+ T cells (not recorded which) from PBMCs. The chain combines TRBV28 with TRBJ1-2, with no clear D. The TCR was taken from a human donor with aplastic anemia. The CDR3 protein is CASSPAALGEGYGYTF. CDR3 sequence (DNA): TGTGCCAGCAGTCCCGCCGCCCTGGGCGAAGGGTATGGCTACACCTTC.